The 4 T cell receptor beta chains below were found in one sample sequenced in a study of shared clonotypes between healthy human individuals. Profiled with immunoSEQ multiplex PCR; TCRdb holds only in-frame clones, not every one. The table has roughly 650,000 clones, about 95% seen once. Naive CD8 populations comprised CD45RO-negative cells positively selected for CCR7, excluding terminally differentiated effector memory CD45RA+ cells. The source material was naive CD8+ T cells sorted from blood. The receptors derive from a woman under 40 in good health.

CDR3 in amino acids: CASSQVPRAGYYGYTF. In DNA, the CDR3 is TGTGCCAGCAGCCAAGTTCCGCGCGCCGGTTACTATGGCTACACCTTC. The chain uses TRBV14 and TRBJ1-2; no firm D call. This CDR3 is built from 16 residues. Germline loops: CDR1 SGHDN, CDR2 FVKESK. V gave up 1 base and J gave up 3 bases, with 15 bases separating them.

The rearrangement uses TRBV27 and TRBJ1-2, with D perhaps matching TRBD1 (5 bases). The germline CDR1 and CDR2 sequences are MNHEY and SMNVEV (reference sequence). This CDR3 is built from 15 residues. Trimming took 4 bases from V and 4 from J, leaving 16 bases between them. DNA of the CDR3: TGTGCCAGCAGTTCCGGGACTCCGGGAGGCTATGGCTACACCTTC. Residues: CASSSGTPGGYGYTF.

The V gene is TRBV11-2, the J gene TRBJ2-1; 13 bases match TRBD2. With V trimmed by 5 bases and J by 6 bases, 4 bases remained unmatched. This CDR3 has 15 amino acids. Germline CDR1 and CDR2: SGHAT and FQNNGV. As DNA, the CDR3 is TGTGCCAGCAGCATAGGGACTAGCGGGACCAATGAGCAGTTCTTC. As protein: CASSIGTSGTNEQFF.

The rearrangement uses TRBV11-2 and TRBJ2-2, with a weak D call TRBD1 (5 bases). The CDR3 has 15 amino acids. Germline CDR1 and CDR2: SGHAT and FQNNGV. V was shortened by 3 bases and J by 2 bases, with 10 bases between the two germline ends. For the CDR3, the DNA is TGTGCCAGCAGCTTCAGACAGACAAACACCGGGGAGCTGTTTTTT. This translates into CASSFRQTNTGELFF.